These 19 T cell receptor beta chains came from one sample sequenced in a study of cytomegalovirus exposure and HLA in healthy donors. PCR involved 60 Vbeta and 13 Jbeta primers. TCRdb's copy holds only in-frame clones and misses some; the assay was immunoSEQ multiplex PCR. Counted here are about 160,000 clones, 65% to 90% occurring once; the ten biggest clones make up roughly 1.8%. The sequencing input was PBMCs. These TCRs come from a woman under 30 in good health and CMV-seronegative.

The CDR3 DNA reads TGTGCCAGCAGTGAATTGGGCAGGGGAGATTCACCCCTCCACTTT. It translates to CASSELGRGDSPLHF. This rearrangement joins TRBV6-1 to TRBJ1-6; TRBD1 might be the D (6 bases). The germline V gene encodes CDR1 MNHNS and CDR2 SASEGT. The CDR3 sequence is 15 residues long. V shed 2 bases and J shed 8 bases, with 13 bases lying between them.

The chain is built from TRBV19 and TRBJ2-5; 9 bases are shared with TRBD2. CDR3 length: 17 amino acids. CDR1 is LNHDA and CDR2 is SQIVND in the germline V gene (reference sequence). With 4 bases clipped from V and 5 bases from J, the junction kept 14 bases outside the gene matches. The CDR3 region is CASSRRGVPSGEETQYF. In DNA form, the CDR3 reads TGTGCCAGTAGTAGAAGGGGGGTTCCTAGCGGGGAGGAGACCCAGTACTTC. The variable domain in full, completed from reference TRBV19 and TRBJ2-5, reads DGGITQSPKYLFRKEGQNVTLSCEQNLNHDAMYWYRQDPGQGLRLIYYSQIVNDFQKGDIAEGYSVSREKKESFPLTVTSAQKNPTAFYLCASSRRGVPSGEETQYFGPGTRLLVL.

The chain is built from TRBV19 and TRBJ2-3, with D possibly matching TRBD2 (6 bases). The CDR3 spans 14 residues. Trimming shortened V by 5 bases and J by 4 bases, and 13 bases separated the two germline ends. Germline CDR1 and CDR2: LNHDA and SQIVND (reference sequence). Here the CDR3 reads CASSSGLVSDTQYF. CDR3 sequence (DNA): TGTGCCAGTAGTTCGGGACTTGTCTCAGATACGCAGTATTTT. Full variable domain (rest looked up from reference TRBV19 and TRBJ2-3): DGGITQSPKYLFRKEGQNVTLSCEQNLNHDAMYWYRQDPGQGLRLIYYSQIVNDFQKGDIAEGYSVSREKKESFPLTVTSAQKNPTAFYLCASSSGLVSDTQYFGPGTRLTVL.

The chain is built from TRBV7-3 and TRBJ2-2; 8 bases are a match to TRBD1. CDR1 is SGHTA, CDR2 FQGTGA, per germline. CDR3 length: 16 amino acids. Trimming took 5 bases from V and 0 from J; bases not matched to a gene: 5. CDR3 protein: CASSQGTGTNTGELFF. CDR3 in DNA: TGTGCCAGCAGCCAGGGGACAGGAACGAACACCGGGGAGCTGTTTTTT.

The chain has TRBV19 and TRBJ1-5, with TRBD1 identical over 12 bases. The CDR3 spans 18 residues. J gave up 3 bases and V 5 bases, and 11 bases lay outside the gene matches. Germline values: CDR1 LNHDA, CDR2 SQIVND (reference sequence). Written as DNA, the CDR3 is TGTGCCAGTAGTCCCGGGACAGGGGGCCTGGCTTACAATCAGCCCCAGCATTTT. Its protein is CASSPGTGGLAYNQPQHF.

V usage is TRBV5-1 and J usage is TRBJ1-2; TRBD1 matches at 12 bases. Germline V lookup: CDR1 SGHRS, CDR2 YFSETQ. The CDR3 is 15 residues long. J was trimmed by 8 bases and V by 4 bases; bases with no gene match: 9. CDR3 in DNA: TGCGCCAGCAGCCAGGGACAGGGGGCCCTGTCCGGCTACACCTTC. It specifies CASSQGQGALSGYTF. Using reference TRBV5-1 and TRBJ1-2 for the parts outside the CDR3, the full variable domain is KAGVTQTPRYLIKTRGQQVTLSCSPISGHRSVSWYQQTPGQGLQFLFEYFSETQRNKGNFPGRFSGRQFSNSRSEMNVSTLELGDSALYLCASSQGQGALSGYTFGSGTRLTVV.

The rearrangement uses TRBV28 and TRBJ1-2, with 8 bases matching TRBD1. CDR1 is MDHEN, CDR2 SYDVKM, per germline. The trim removed 6 bases at V and 3 bases at J, leaving 6 bases unmatched. CDR3 length equals 14 residues. DNA of the CDR3: TGTGCCAGCAGCACCCCGACAGGGGACTATGGCTACACCTTC. Its protein is CASSTPTGDYGYTF.

In this sample, this clone turned up a few times. The J gene is TRBJ1-1, the V gene TRBV5-1; 10 nucleotides line up with TRBD1. The CDR3 sequence is 14 residues long. The germline CDR1 and CDR2 sequences are SGHRS and YFSETQ. Germline trimming cut 4 bases from V and 3 bases from J; bases unmatched to any gene: 3. CDR3 sequence: CASSDRGHDTEAFF. CDR3 DNA sequence: TGCGCCAGCAGCGACAGGGGGCATGACACTGAAGCTTTCTTT.

The chain is built from TRBV29-1 and TRBJ2-1, with 8 positions matching TRBD2. Trimming removed 5 bases from V and 2 bases from J; junction bases left unmatched: 11. The CDR3 runs 16 residues. Per the germline V gene, CDR1 is SQVTM and CDR2 is ANQGSEA. The CDR3 loop is CSVTAAAGGAYNEQFF. The CDR3, as DNA: TGCAGCGTTACCGCGGCGGCGGGAGGTGCCTACAATGAGCAGTTCTTC.

J is TRBJ2-7 and V is TRBV11-2, with D tentatively TRBD2 (6 bases). Germline loops: CDR1 SGHAT, CDR2 FQNNGV. V dropped 0 bases and J dropped 2 bases, with 8 bases sitting between them. CDR3 length: 14 amino acids. The CDR3 DNA sequence: TGTGCCAGCAGCTTAGAGGGGAGGACCTACGAGCAGTACTTC. Translating it yields CASSLEGRTYEQYF.

The V gene is TRBV28, the J gene TRBJ2-7; D unresolved. Trimming took off 3 bases at V and 5 bases at J, with 8 bases between the two ends. CDR3 size: 12 residues. Germline assignment: CDR1 MDHEN and CDR2 SYDVKM. In DNA, the CDR3 is TGTGCCAGCAGTTTTAAGCGACACGAGCAGTACTTC. Translation: CASSFKRHEQYF.

The genes are TRBV19 and TRBJ1-1; 7 bases are shared with TRBD1. Germline lookup yields CDR1 LNHDA and CDR2 SQIVND (reference sequence). The ends lost 3 bases at V and 6 bases at J; junction bases unmatched: 7. The CDR3 sequence is 14 residues long. This CDR3 reads CASSIRGLGAEAFF. Written as DNA, the CDR3 is TGTGCCAGTAGTATTAGGGGGCTCGGAGCTGAAGCTTTCTTT.

In this sample, this clone turned up once. V is TRBV25-1 and J is TRBJ1-2; 7 bases are a match to TRBD1. With 3 bases clipped from V and 3 bases from J, the junction kept 4 bases outside the gene matches. This CDR3 comprises 14 residues. Germline-derived CDR1 and CDR2 are MGHDK and SYGVNS. The CDR3: CASSENRGDYGYTF. CDR3 nucleotides: TGTGCCAGCAGTGAGAACAGGGGAGACTATGGCTACACCTTC.

This chain uses TRBV27 with TRBJ1-5; D may be TRBD1 (6 bases). V dropped 5 bases and J dropped 6 bases, with 17 bases sitting between them. Germline CDR1 and CDR2: MNHEY and SMNVEV (reference sequence). The CDR3 totals 15 residues. The CDR3 DNA reads TGTGCCAGCAGTGAAGGGAGTGGGGGCAGTCAGCCCCAGCATTTT. This translates into CASSEGSGGSQPQHF.

This sequence joins TRBV6-1 and TRBJ2-7; weak D call: TRBD1 (6 bases). V lost 6 bases and J lost 0, with 12 bases in between. The CDR3 has 14 residues. CDR1 and CDR2 from the germline V gene are MNHNS and SASEGT. CDR3 nucleotides: TGTGCCAGCAGGCGACAGGTCGACTCCTACGAGCAGTACTTC. Translation gives CASRRQVDSYEQYF.

The chain recombines TRBV6-1 with TRBJ1-1; no definite D call. CDR1 MNHNS and CDR2 SASEGT come from the germline V gene. This CDR3 has 14 amino acids. V was trimmed by 6 bases and J by 2 bases, leaving 13 bases between them. CDR3 DNA sequence: TGTGCCAGCAGGACTACTCTAGGAAACACTGAAGCTTTCTTT. Protein: CASRTTLGNTEAFF.

On this clone itself: This specimen includes other DNA sequences encoding the same CDR3. The chain uses TRBV5-1 and TRBJ1-4; maybe TRBD1 (6 bases). With 4 bases removed from V and 8 bases from J, the gap between germline ends came to 24 bases. The length of the CDR3 is 17 residues. CDR1 is SGHRS and CDR2 is YFSETQ in the germline V gene. The CDR3 coding sequence is TGCGCCAGCAGCCAGGGGCAGGGCCGTCCCACATCGGAAAAACTGTTTTTT. This sequence encodes CASSQGQGRPTSEKLFF.

The V and J genes are TRBV19 and TRBJ1-5; 8 positions match TRBD1. CDR1 and CDR2 from the germline V gene are LNHDA and SQIVND (reference sequence). Trimming at V came to 4 bases and at J to 7 bases, leaving 6 bases not matched to a gene. This CDR3 spans 14 amino acids. The chain's CDR3 is CASSTSGGWQPQHF. CDR3 coding DNA: TGTGCCAGTAGTACCTCAGGGGGCTGGCAGCCCCAGCATTTT. Supplemented by reference TRBV19 and TRBJ1-5, the full variable domain reads DGGITQSPKYLFRKEGQNVTLSCEQNLNHDAMYWYRQDPGQGLRLIYYSQIVNDFQKGDIAEGYSVSREKKESFPLTVTSAQKNPTAFYLCASSTSGGWQPQHFGDGTRLSIL.

This chain connects TRBV10-2 to TRBJ2-7; no definite D call. This CDR3 has 13 amino acids. CDR1 is WSHSY, CDR2 SAAADI, per germline. V was pared by 6 bases and J by 0 bases, with 9 bases between. CDR3 DNA: TGCGCCAGCAGGGGCTTTAGCTCCTACGAGCAGTACTTC. Encoded protein: CASRGFSSYEQYF.